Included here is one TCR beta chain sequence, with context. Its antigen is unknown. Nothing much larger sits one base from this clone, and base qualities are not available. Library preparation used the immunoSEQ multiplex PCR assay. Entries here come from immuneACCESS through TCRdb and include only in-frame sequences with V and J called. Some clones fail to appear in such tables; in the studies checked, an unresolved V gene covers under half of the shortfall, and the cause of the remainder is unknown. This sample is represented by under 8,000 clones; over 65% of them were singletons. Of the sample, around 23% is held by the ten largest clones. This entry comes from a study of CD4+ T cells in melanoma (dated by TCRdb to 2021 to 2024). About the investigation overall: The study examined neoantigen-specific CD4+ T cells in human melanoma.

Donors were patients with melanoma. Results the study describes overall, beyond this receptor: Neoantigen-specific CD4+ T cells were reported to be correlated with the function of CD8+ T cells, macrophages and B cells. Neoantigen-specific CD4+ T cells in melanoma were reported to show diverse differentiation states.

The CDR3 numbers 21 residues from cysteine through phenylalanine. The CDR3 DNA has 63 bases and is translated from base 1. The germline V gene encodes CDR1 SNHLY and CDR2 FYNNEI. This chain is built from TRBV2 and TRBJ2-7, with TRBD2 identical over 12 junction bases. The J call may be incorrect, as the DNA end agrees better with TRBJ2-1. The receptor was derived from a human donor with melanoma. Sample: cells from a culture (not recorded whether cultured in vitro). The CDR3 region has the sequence CASSETSGGFLIHSSYNEQFF. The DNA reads TGTGCCAGCAGTGAAACTAGCGGGGGGTTCCTTATTCATAGCTCCTACAATGAGCAGTTCTTC.